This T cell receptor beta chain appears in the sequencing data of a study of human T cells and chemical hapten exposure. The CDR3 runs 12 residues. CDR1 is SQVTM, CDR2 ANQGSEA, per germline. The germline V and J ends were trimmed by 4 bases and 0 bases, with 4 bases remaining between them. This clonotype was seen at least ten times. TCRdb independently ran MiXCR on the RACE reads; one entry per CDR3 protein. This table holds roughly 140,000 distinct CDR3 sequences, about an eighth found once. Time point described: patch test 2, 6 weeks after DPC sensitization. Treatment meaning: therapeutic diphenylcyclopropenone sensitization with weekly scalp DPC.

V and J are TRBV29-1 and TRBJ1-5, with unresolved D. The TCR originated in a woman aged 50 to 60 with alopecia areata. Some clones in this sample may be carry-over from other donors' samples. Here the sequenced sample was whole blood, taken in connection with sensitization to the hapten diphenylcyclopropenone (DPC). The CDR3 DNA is TGCAGCGTTGGGGGTAGCAATCAGCCCCAGCATTTT. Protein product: CSVGGSNQPQHF.